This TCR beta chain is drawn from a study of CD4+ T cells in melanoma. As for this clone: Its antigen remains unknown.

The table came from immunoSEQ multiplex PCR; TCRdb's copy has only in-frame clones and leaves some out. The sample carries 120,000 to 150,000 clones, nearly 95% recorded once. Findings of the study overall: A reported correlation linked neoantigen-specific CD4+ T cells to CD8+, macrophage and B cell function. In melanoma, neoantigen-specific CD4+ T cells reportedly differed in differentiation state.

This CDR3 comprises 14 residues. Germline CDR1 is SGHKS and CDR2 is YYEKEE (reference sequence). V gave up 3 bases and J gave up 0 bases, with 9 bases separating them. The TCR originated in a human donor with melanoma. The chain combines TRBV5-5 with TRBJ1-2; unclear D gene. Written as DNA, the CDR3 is TGTGCCAGCAGCTCCCAAATTACTAACTATGGCTACACCTTC. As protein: CASSSQITNYGYTF.